This is a list of T cell receptor beta chains from one sample in a study of control samples from healthy donors and cancer patients. Repertoires were generated with immunoSEQ multiplex PCR, while TCRdb's copy carries only in-frame clones and drops some. This sample has 90,000 to 110,000 clones, with roughly 80% found just once. Source material: blood. The origin of the receptors is a woman aged 45-59 years in good health. Each CDR3 is given with its conserved first and last residue. D genes are given only for firm matches. Size is omitted from some rows. Given values are once, few, many or a class for expanded clones.

cdr3_nt cdr3_aa v_call d_call j_call clone_size
TGTGCCACCAGTGACAGGACAGATTACAATGAGCAGTTCTTC CATSDRTDYNEQFF TRBV24-1 . TRBJ2-1 .
TGTGCCAGCAGGGGGTCCGGGACGACAAATACGCAGTATTTT CASRGSGTTNTQYF TRBV25-1 . TRBJ2-3 .
TGTGCCAGCAGCTTTGGGACAGGGGGGTTCTATGGCTACACCTTC CASSFGTGGFYGYTF TRBV7-2 TRBD1 TRBJ1-2 .
TGTGCCAGCAGCTTAGGAACGGGAGCACAAGATACGCAGTATTTT CASSLGTGAQDTQYF TRBV7-3 . TRBJ2-3 .
TGTGCCAGCAGCTTGGGGGCGGTATCAGTCTCTGGGGCCAACGTCCTGACTTTC CASSLGAVSVSGANVLTF TRBV7-2 . TRBJ2-6 .
TGTGCCAGCGCGTGGGCGGATAGCACAGATACGCAGTATTTT CASAWADSTDTQYF TRBV2 . TRBJ2-3 .
TGCGCCAGCAGCAAGACTAGCGGATCTTACAATGAGCAGTTCTTC CASSKTSGSYNEQFF TRBV5-1 TRBD2 TRBJ2-1 .
TGTGCCAGTACCGACCTGGCGTTAGGCAATGAGCAGTTCTTC CASTDLALGNEQFF TRBV19 . TRBJ2-1 .
TGCAGTGCTAGAGATCGGTATGGCTACACCTTC CSARDRYGYTF TRBV20-1 . TRBJ1-2 .
TGTGCCAGCAGCCCCAATTTCAGGTCCACTGAAGCTTTCTTT CASSPNFRSTEAFF TRBV7-9 . TRBJ1-1 few
TGTGCCAGCAGCTTAGAGGTACTAGTAAAGGAGCAGTTCTTC CASSLEVLVKEQFF TRBV11-2 . TRBJ2-1 .
TGTGCCAGCAGCCGTTGCACGGACAGGGGCGGAAACACTGAAGCTTTCTTT CASSRCTDRGGNTEAFF TRBV21-1 . TRBJ1-1 .
TGTGCCAGTACCCCGACTAGCGGGGGGAGGCCAGATACGCAGTATTTT CASTPTSGGRPDTQYF TRBV19 TRBD2 TRBJ2-3 .
TGTGCCAGCTTACCGTTCGGGCAGATCGGGCAGTACTTC CASLPFGQIGQYF TRBV18 . TRBJ2-7 .
TGTGCCAGCAGTGAATACGGCTACGAGCAGTACTTC CASSEYGYEQYF TRBV6-1 . TRBJ2-7 medium-sized
TGTGCCAGCAGCTTATATCAGGGAAAGAATGAGCAGTTCTTC CASSLYQGKNEQFF TRBV11-1 . TRBJ2-1 .
TGTGCCAGCAGCCGCGTCAGCGGGGGTGCGGCAGATACGCAGTATTTT CASSRVSGGAADTQYF TRBV7-2 TRBD2 TRBJ2-3 .
TGCGCCAGCAGCCAAGATCTGAACACTGAAGCTTTCTTT CASSQDLNTEAFF TRBV4-3 . TRBJ1-1 .
TGCAGCGCGTCCATGACGGTCACCGGGGAGCTGTTTTTT CSASMTVTGELFF TRBV29-1 . TRBJ2-2 once
TGTGCCAGCAGCCAAGATACAGGGGGCTATGGCTACACCTTC CASSQDTGGYGYTF TRBV14 TRBD1 TRBJ1-2 .
TGTGCCAGCAGCTCCGGGGGTAGCAATCAGCCCCAGCATTTT CASSSGGSNQPQHF TRBV7-9 . TRBJ1-5 .
TGTGCCAGCAGCCAAGTCGTTTTGTCCGGGACAGAAAAGGCCACGGGGGAGCAGTACTTC CASSQVVLSGTEKATGEQYF TRBV4-2 TRBD1 TRBJ2-7 once
TGTGCCAGCACCGCAGGGGTAAGGTACAATGAGCAGTTCTTC CASTAGVRYNEQFF TRBV6-6 . TRBJ2-1 .
TGTGCCAGCAGTTACGGCAGTTTCTCTGGAAACACCATATATTTT CASSYGSFSGNTIYF TRBV6-6 . TRBJ1-3 few
TGTGCCAGCAGGAAGATACAGGTATCCTACGAGCAGTACTTC CASRKIQVSYEQYF TRBV11-2 . TRBJ2-7 few
TGTGCCAGTAGTATAAAGCGAGATCAGCCCCAGCATTTT CASSIKRDQPQHF TRBV19 . TRBJ1-5 .
TGCGCCAGCAGCTTGACCGGGAATGAAGCTTTCTTT CASSLTGNEAFF TRBV5-1 . TRBJ1-1 .
TGTGCCTGGAGAGTTTCTGGGGCCAACGTCCTGACTTTC CAWRVSGANVLTF TRBV30 . TRBJ2-6 once
TGTGCCAGCAGCTTAGGCGGACCCGGGACAGTGAACACTGAAGCTTTCTTT CASSLGGPGTVNTEAFF TRBV7-2 TRBD1 TRBJ1-1 .
TGTGCCAGCTCCGACATAGGGTCGAGCTCCTACAATGAGCAGTTCTTC CASSDIGSSSYNEQFF TRBV7-9 . TRBJ2-1 .
TGTGCCAGTAATCCCCCCCGGAGCGAGCAGTACTTC CASNPPRSEQYF TRBV19 . TRBJ2-7 .
TGTGCCAGCAGTTTCTTAAGGACAGGGAATGAAAAACTGTTTTTT CASSFLRTGNEKLFF TRBV27 TRBD1 TRBJ1-4 .
TGTGCCAGCGCGACAGGGCAGCGTGAAAAACTGTTTTTT CASATGQREKLFF TRBV12-3/TRBV12-4 TRBD1 TRBJ1-4 .
TGTGCCAGCAAGACAGGGAACACCGGGGAGCTGTTTTTT CASKTGNTGELFF TRBV6-4 . TRBJ2-2 .